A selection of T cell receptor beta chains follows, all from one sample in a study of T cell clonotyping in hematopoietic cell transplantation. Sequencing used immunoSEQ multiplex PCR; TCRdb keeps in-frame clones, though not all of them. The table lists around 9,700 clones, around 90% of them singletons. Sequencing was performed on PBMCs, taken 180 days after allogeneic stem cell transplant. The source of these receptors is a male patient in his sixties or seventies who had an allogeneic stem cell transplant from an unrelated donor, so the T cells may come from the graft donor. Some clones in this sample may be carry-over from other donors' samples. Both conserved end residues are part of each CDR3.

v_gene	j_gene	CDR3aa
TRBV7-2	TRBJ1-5	CASSLGVNQPQHF
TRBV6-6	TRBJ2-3	CASSRPYNTQYF
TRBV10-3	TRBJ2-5	CAISASRGDLLETQYF
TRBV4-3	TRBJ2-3	CASSQGSPDTQYF
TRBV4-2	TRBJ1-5	CASSQDRYGTGVNQPQHF
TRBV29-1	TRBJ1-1	CSASNSWKAFF
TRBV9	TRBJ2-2	CASSAAGTNTGELFF
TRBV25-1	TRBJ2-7	CASSESGLGVHEQYF
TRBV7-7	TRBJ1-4	CASSRTAWDEKLFF
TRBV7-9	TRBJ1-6	CASSLTGTDNSPLHF
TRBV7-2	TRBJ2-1	CASSSGTHNEQFF
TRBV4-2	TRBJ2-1	CASSQDTGSEQFF
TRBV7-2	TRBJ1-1	CASSPRTEAFF
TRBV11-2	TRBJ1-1	CASSANNGALNTEAFF
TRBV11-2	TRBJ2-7	CASSSYRGLAYEQYF
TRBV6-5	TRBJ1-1	CASSYSLQGVTEAFF
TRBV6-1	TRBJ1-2	CASSESLSPRGNYGYTF
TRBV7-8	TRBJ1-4	CASSESPRDVSEKLFF
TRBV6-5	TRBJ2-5	CASSPGETQYF
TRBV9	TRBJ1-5	CASSVGPSNQPQHF
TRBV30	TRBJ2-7	CAWSRTRTGTYEQYF
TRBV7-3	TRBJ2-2	CASSLMTGANAGELFF
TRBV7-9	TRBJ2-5	CASSSTVGRAPQETQYF
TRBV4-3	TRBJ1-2	CASSQEPGQGGRGYTF
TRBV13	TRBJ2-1	CASSLAGGYNEQFF
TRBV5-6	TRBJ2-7	CASSFGQASYEQYF